Listed here are 14 T cell receptor beta chains from one sample, sequenced in a study of control samples from healthy donors and cancer patients. Generated by immunoSEQ multiplex PCR, the TCRdb table keeps only in-frame clones and is missing some. The repertoire holds about 120,000 clones, with approximately 88% as singletons. Sequencing input: blood. These receptors all stem from a man between 45 and 60 years old in good health.

The chain has TRBV9 and TRBJ2-2; 12 bases agree with TRBD2. J lost 7 bases, V lost 3 bases, and 4 bases had no gene match. CDR1 and CDR2 (germline): SGDLS, YYNGEE. The CDR3 contains 15 residues. CDR3 sequence (DNA): TGTGCCAGCAGCGCTAGCGGGGGGGCTGGCGGGGAGCTGTTTTTT. Its protein is CASSASGGAGGELFF.

V and J are TRBV2 and TRBJ1-3, with a tentative D call TRBD1 (5 bases). Per the germline V gene, CDR1 is SNHLY and CDR2 is FYNNEI. The CDR3 sequence is 10 residues long. The V gene lost 8 bases and the J gene lost 7 bases, with 6 bases spanning the gap. The CDR3 loop is CASGGNTIYF. CDR3 DNA: TGTGCCAGCGGGGGGAACACCATATATTTT.

V is TRBV7-6 and J is TRBJ2-6, with 8 bases aligning to TRBD1. The CDR3 contains 19 residues. J was trimmed by 4 bases and V by 1 base; bases with no gene match: 12. Germline V gene lookup returns CDR1 SGHVS and CDR2 FNYEAQ. The CDR3 protein is CASSLEAGRGLRGANVLTF. The DNA of the CDR3 is TGTGCCAGCAGCTTAGAGGCGGGCAGGGGGCTAAGAGGGGCCAACGTCCTGACTTTC.

The V and J genes are TRBV9 and TRBJ1-1, with D tentatively TRBD1 (5 bases). V lost 9 bases and J 0 bases, leaving 18 bases between the germline ends. The length of the CDR3 is 15 residues. Germline assignment: CDR1 SGDLS and CDR2 YYNGEE. CDR3 in DNA: TGTGCCACGGGACCGCCCGTGCTAATGAACACTGAAGCTTTCTTT. Translating it yields CATGPPVLMNTEAFF.

The chain carries TRBV20-1 and TRBJ2-3, with D uncertain. The V and J ends lost 0 bases and 6 bases respectively, with 4 bases between them. The CDR3 consists of 11 residues. Germline CDR1 and CDR2: DFQATT and SNEGSKA (reference sequence). CDR3 sequence reads: CSARDVDTQYF. DNA of the CDR3: TGCAGTGCTAGAGATGTCGATACGCAGTATTTT.

This chain joins TRBV15 and TRBJ1-2; 7 bases line up with TRBD1. Trimming cost V 3 bases and J 8 bases; bases outside gene matches: 6. This CDR3 is 13 amino acids long. From germline, CDR1 is LNHNV and CDR2 YYDKDF (reference sequence). The CDR3 spells CATSSLQGRGYTF. CDR3 nucleotides: TGTGCCACCAGCAGCCTACAGGGGAGAGGCTACACCTTC.

V usage is TRBV7-9 and J usage is TRBJ1-5, with D perhaps TRBD1 (6 bases). The CDR3 is 15 residues long. V dropped 4 bases and J dropped 7 bases, with 17 bases sitting between them. The V gene's germline CDR1 is SEHNR and CDR2 FQNEAQ (reference sequence). CDR3 bases: TGTGCCAGCAGCTGGACAAACAGGGAGGGCCAGCCCCAGCATTTT. Its protein product is CASSWTNREGQPQHF.

The genes are TRBV7-2 and TRBJ2-6; tentative D call: TRBD1 (5 bases). The CDR3 loop spans 15 amino acids. The germline CDR1 and CDR2 sequences are SGHTA and FQGNSA. The ends were cut back, 5 bases at V and 2 bases at J, with 10 bases in the middle. CDR3 loop: CASSPTEPGANVLTF. The CDR3 nucleotides read TGTGCCAGCAGCCCGACAGAACCTGGGGCCAACGTCCTGACTTTC.

The chain recombines TRBV7-2 with TRBJ2-2, with unresolved D. The V gene lost 4 bases and the J gene lost 0 bases, with 12 bases spanning the gap. The germline gives CDR1 SGHTA, CDR2 FQGNSA. The CDR3 runs 16 residues. The DNA of the CDR3 is TGTGCCAGCAGCTCTTACAGAGTAACGAACACCGGGGAGCTGTTTTTT. Amino acids: CASSSYRVTNTGELFF. The complete variable domain, with remaining parts taken from reference TRBV7-2 and TRBJ2-2, reads GAGVSQSPSNKVTEKGKDVELRCDPISGHTALYWYRQSLGQGLEFLIYFQGNSAPDKSGLPSDRFSAERTGGSVSTLTIQRTQQEDSAVYLCASSSYRVTNTGELFFGEGSRLTVL.

The V gene is TRBV27, the J gene TRBJ1-2, with unresolved D. The CDR3 extends over 15 amino acids. CDR1 and CDR2 from the germline V gene are MNHEY and SMNVEV (reference sequence). V shed 8 bases and J shed 8 bases, with 24 bases lying between them. CDR3 sequence: CASCPRARTKGGYTF. CDR3 sequence (DNA): TGTGCCAGCTGCCCGCGGGCAAGGACCAAGGGAGGCTACACCTTC.

The chain carries TRBV29-1 and TRBJ2-7, with D possibly TRBD2 on 6 matching bases. Trimming left V 4 bases short and J 3 bases short, with 16 bases between. CDR1 is SQVTM and CDR2 is ANQGSEA in the germline V gene. The CDR3 has 14 residues. The CDR3 bases are TGCAGCGTTGTAGGAGGGGCGGCAGACTACGAGCAGTACTTC. Translated, it gives CSVVGGAADYEQYF.

The V gene is TRBV7-8, the J gene TRBJ2-7; 10 bases line up with TRBD2. Germline CDR1 reads SGHVS; CDR2 reads FQNEAQ. Losses at the gene ends were 0 bases for V and 7 bases for J; bases not matched to a gene: 9. The CDR3 length is 16 residues. In nucleotides, the CDR3 is TGTGCCAGCAGCTTAGCGCCTCTAGCGGGGGCTGGTGAGCAGTACTTC. Translating gives CASSLAPLAGAGEQYF.

The rearrangement links TRBV5-4 to TRBJ1-2, with D possibly being TRBD1 (6 bases). CDR3 length equals 14 residues. Trimming shortened V by 10 bases and J by 2 bases, and 18 bases separated the two germline ends. Germline lookup yields CDR1 SGHNT and CDR2 YYREEE (reference sequence). This chain's CDR3 is CAGGGTGANYGYTF. The CDR3 coding sequence is TGTGCCGGAGGGGGAACGGGGGCCAACTATGGCTACACCTTC.

The rearrangement uses TRBV2 and TRBJ2-3, with 8 bases matching TRBD1. CDR1 SNHLY and CDR2 FYNNEI come from the germline V gene. CDR3 length equals 15 residues. V was clipped by 6 bases and J by 4 bases; unmatched bases: 9. The chain's CDR3 is CASREDRVGPDTQYF. The DNA for the CDR3 is TGTGCCAGCAGGGAGGACAGGGTGGGCCCAGATACGCAGTATTTT.